Below are 10 T cell receptor beta chains sequenced from a single sample in a study of control samples from healthy donors and cancer patients. Using immunoSEQ multiplex PCR, the repertoire was profiled, and TCRdb retains in-frame clones only, with some absent. The sample consists of 95,000 to 150,000 clones, 80% to 90% of them appearing once. Sequenced input: blood. The receptors were gathered from a man between 50 and 59 years old in good health.

The chain is built from TRBV15 and TRBJ2-3; TRBD2 aligns across 10 bases. From germline, CDR1 is LNHNV and CDR2 YYDKDF (reference sequence). With 1 base clipped from V and 2 bases from J, the junction kept 6 bases outside the gene matches. The CDR3 sequence is 17 residues long. The chain's CDR3 is CATSRVLAGDNTDTQYF. CDR3 in DNA: TGTGCCACCAGCAGAGTCCTAGCGGGGGACAACACAGATACGCAGTATTTT.

This clone is a singleton in its sample. The chain recombines TRBV30 with TRBJ1-1, with D possibly matching TRBD1 (6 bases). The CDR3 is 15 amino acids. V was clipped by 0 bases and J by 5 bases, with 16 bases between them. The germline V gene encodes CDR1 GTSNPN and CDR2 SVGIG (reference sequence). CDR3 sequence reads: CAWSVDTGMRTEAFF. As DNA, the CDR3 is TGTGCCTGGAGTGTGGACACAGGGATGCGGACTGAAGCTTTCTTT.

CDR3 bases: TGTGCCGGTCGTCACAGGATGGTCCTACCCGGCTACACCTTC. Amino acid sequence: CAGRHRMVLPGYTF. The chain recombines TRBV19 with TRBJ1-2; tentatively, D is TRBD1 (5 bases). This CDR3 contains 14 residues. CDR1 and CDR2 (germline): LNHDA, SQIVND (reference sequence). Trimming left V 11 bases short and J 8 bases short, with 24 bases between.

The J gene is TRBJ1-1, the V gene TRBV19; TRBD1 is a possible D gene (5 bases). The CDR3 covers 13 residues. The germline V and J ends were trimmed by 5 bases and 6 bases, with 13 bases remaining between them. Germline V gene data show CDR1 as LNHDA and CDR2 as SQIVND (reference sequence). The CDR3 sequence is CASSLLGGAEAFF. CDR3 coding DNA: TGTGCCAGTAGTCTCCTTGGGGGGGCTGAAGCTTTCTTT. Variable domain in full (rest from reference TRBV19 and TRBJ1-1): DGGITQSPKYLFRKEGQNVTLSCEQNLNHDAMYWYRQDPGQGLRLIYYSQIVNDFQKGDIAEGYSVSREKKESFPLTVTSAQKNPTAFYLCASSLLGGAEAFFGQGTRLTVV.

CDR3 coding DNA: TGTGCCTGGAGCGTTAATGGGGCAGATACGCAGTATTTT. This codes for CAWSVNGADTQYF. This chain connects TRBV30 to TRBJ2-3, with D unclear. Per germline, CDR1 GTSNPN and CDR2 SVGIG (reference sequence). CDR3 length: 13 amino acids. Trimming took off 3 bases at V and 4 bases at J, with 11 bases between the two ends.

The rearrangement uses TRBV7-2 and TRBJ1-2; D is perhaps TRBD1 (5 bases). Trimming removed 1 base from V and 6 bases from J, with 15 bases in between. Germline loops: CDR1 SGHTA, CDR2 FQGNSA. The CDR3 runs to 15 residues. The CDR3 DNA sequence: TGTGCCAGCAGCTTAGTATCCAGGGCCCTCCATGGCTACACCTTC. Translated: CASSLVSRALHGYTF.

V and J are TRBV4-3 and TRBJ2-2; 9 bases are a match to TRBD2. The CDR3 contains 16 residues. Germline V gives CDR1 LGHNA, CDR2 YSLEER. Trimming at V came to 2 bases and at J to 0 bases, leaving 1 base not matched to a gene. CDR3 bases: TGCGCCAGCAGCCAACTAGCGGGGTCGAACACCGGGGAGCTGTTTTTT. Its translation: CASSQLAGSNTGELFF.

The chain carries TRBV5-5 and TRBJ1-1, with D maybe TRBD1 (5 bases). The CDR3 sequence is 15 residues long. CDR1 SGHKS and CDR2 YYEKEE come from the germline V gene (reference sequence). V lost 1 base to trimming and J lost 1 base, with 11 bases between them. CDR3: CASSLWGGPNTEAFF. The CDR3 bases are TGTGCCAGCAGCTTGTGGGGCGGACCGAACACTGAAGCTTTCTTT. Based on the CDR3 plus reference TRBV5-5 and TRBJ1-1, the full variable domain is DAGVTQSPTHLIKTRGQQVTLRCSPISGHKSVSWYQQVLGQGPQFIFQYYEKEERGRGNFPDRFSARQFPNYSSELNVNALLLGDSALYLCASSLWGGPNTEAFFGQGTRLTVV.

V is TRBV11-3 and J is TRBJ1-1; no firm D call. This CDR3 has 14 amino acids. The V gene's germline CDR1 is SGHNT and CDR2 YENEEA. Deletions cut 0 bases from V and 1 base from J, with 6 bases between. This chain's CDR3 is CASSLDRGNTEAFF. CDR3 nucleotide sequence: TGTGCCAGCAGCTTAGATCGGGGGAACACTGAAGCTTTCTTT.

This sequence joins TRBV3-1 (or the pseudogene TRBV3-2) and TRBJ1-1; a weak D match, TRBD1 (5 bases). This CDR3 is built from 15 residues. The V gene lost 3 bases and the J gene lost 5 bases, with 16 bases spanning the gap. CDR1 and CDR2 from the germline V gene are LGHDT and YNNKEL (reference sequence). The CDR3 DNA reads TGTGCCAGCAGCCAGGTCCAGGGTGGCGGAACTGAAGCTTTCTTT. Amino acids: CASSQVQGGGTEAFF.